Below, 25 T cell receptor beta chains from the same sample are listed, as sequenced in a study of blood T cell repertoires in COVID-19. Measured with immunoSEQ multiplex PCR; TCRdb has only the in-frame clones, and not every one. The sample carries about 200,000 clones, about 85% recorded once. The material sequenced was PBMCs or T cells enriched from blood (not recorded which). These receptors were collected from a man aged 35 to 55 who had recovered from COVID-19.

The V gene is TRBV6-5, the J gene TRBJ2-2; D is unclear. Deletions cut 4 bases from V and 6 bases from J, with 12 bases between. CDR1 and CDR2 from the germline V gene are MNHEY and SVGAGI. The CDR3 length is 14 residues. The CDR3 here is CASSSRLTPGELFF. CDR3 sequence (DNA): TGTGCCAGCAGTTCCCGCTTGACTCCCGGGGAGCTGTTTTTT.

The rearrangement uses TRBV28 and TRBJ1-6, with D uncertain. The CDR3 totals 13 residues. Trimming stripped 5 bases from V and 8 bases from J, with 10 bases between. CDR1 is MDHEN and CDR2 is SYDVKM in the germline V gene. CDR3 coding DNA: TGTGCCAGCAGTCCCTCAAGCCATTCACCCCTCCACTTT. It is translated as CASSPSSHSPLHF.

This chain links TRBV2 with TRBJ2-7; 9 bases map to TRBD2. Trimming cost V 5 bases and J 2 bases; bases outside gene matches: 7. Germline-derived CDR1 and CDR2 are SNHLY and FYNNEI. This CDR3 has 15 amino acids. CDR3 bases: TGTGCCAGCAGTAAGTCTAGCGGGGTTACCTACGAGCAGTACTTC. Its translation: CASSKSSGVTYEQYF.

The V call is TRBV13, the J call TRBJ2-7; 10 nucleotides match TRBD2. With V trimmed by 5 bases and J by 7 bases, 14 bases remained unmatched. Germline CDR1 PRHDT, CDR2 FYEKMQ (reference sequence). The CDR3 contains 16 residues. The CDR3 spells CASSPTGTSAASEQYF. The CDR3 region has the DNA TGTGCCAGCAGCCCCACCGGGACTAGCGCCGCATCGGAGCAGTACTTC.

The V gene is TRBV7-9, the J gene TRBJ2-7, with D possibly being TRBD1 (7 bases). The V end lost 5 bases, the J end lost 7 bases, and 18 bases lay between the germline ends. This CDR3 has 14 residues. Per germline, CDR1 SEHNR and CDR2 FQNEAQ (reference sequence). The CDR3: CASSGGRGDLEQYF. The CDR3 DNA reads as TGTGCCAGCAGCGGGGGCAGGGGGGACTTGGAGCAGTACTTC. The whole variable domain, filled in from reference TRBV7-9 and TRBJ2-7, reads DTGVSQNPRHKITKRGQNVTFRCDPISEHNRLYWYRQTLGQGPEFLTYFQNEAQLEKSRLLSDRFSAERPKGSFSTLEIQRTEQGDSAMYLCASSGGRGDLEQYFGPGTRLTVT.

The chain carries TRBV11-2 and TRBJ1-4, with TRBD1 as a possible D gene (5 bases). The CDR3 length is 16 residues. Germline CDR1 SGHAT, CDR2 FQNNGV. The germline V and J ends were trimmed by 5 bases and 0 bases, with 13 bases remaining between them. CDR3 amino acids: CASSEHRGTTNEKLFF. The CDR3 nucleotides read TGTGCCAGCAGCGAGCACCGGGGGACAACTAATGAAAAACTGTTTTTT.

This clone was found once. The chain has TRBV24-1 and TRBJ2-3, with TRBD1 matching 10 bases. Per the germline V gene, CDR1 is KGHDR and CDR2 is SFDVKD. This CDR3 is 13 amino acids long. With 5 bases clipped from V and 9 bases from J, the junction kept 4 bases outside the gene matches. The CDR3 protein is CATSAPGQGTQYF. CDR3 in DNA: TGTGCCACCAGTGCCCCGGGACAGGGGACGCAGTATTTT.

This chain connects TRBV27 to TRBJ1-5; D is unclear. The CDR3 consists of 14 residues. Per the germline V gene, CDR1 is MNHEY and CDR2 is SMNVEV (reference sequence). Trimming removed 6 bases at V and 4 bases at J, with 13 bases between. CDR3 loop: CASRALTKNQPQHF. Written as DNA, the CDR3 is TGTGCCAGCAGGGCCCTCACGAAGAATCAGCCCCAGCATTTT.

The gene calls are TRBV6-1 and TRBJ2-5; D is possibly TRBD2 (6 bases). Trimming left V 2 bases short and J 1 base short, with 8 bases between. The CDR3 length is 14 residues. Per the germline V gene, CDR1 is MNHNS and CDR2 is SASEGT. The chain's CDR3 is CASSESAGQETQYF. CDR3 sequence (DNA): TGTGCCAGCAGTGAATCAGCGGGCCAAGAGACCCAGTACTTC.

The chain is built from TRBV7-9 and TRBJ2-3, with D maybe TRBD1 (6 bases). Trimming took off 1 base at V and 2 bases at J, with 10 bases between the two ends. This CDR3 region has 15 residues. Germline assignment: CDR1 SEHNR and CDR2 FQNEAQ (reference sequence). The CDR3 is CASSLVRTDTDTQYF. The CDR3 coding sequence is TGTGCCAGCAGCTTAGTCCGGACAGACACAGATACGCAGTATTTT.

This sequence joins TRBV4-1 and TRBJ1-1, with 7 bases matching TRBD1. CDR3 length: 14 residues. Germline lookup yields CDR1 MGHRA and CDR2 YSYEKL. V dropped 5 bases and J dropped 6; count of bases not matched to a gene: 9. The CDR3 sequence: CASSTYGDSPEAFF. Written as DNA, the CDR3 is TGCGCCAGCAGCACCTACGGGGACAGCCCTGAAGCTTTCTTT.

To note about this clone: This sample also contains other DNA sequences that code for the same CDR3. The DNA for the CDR3 is TGTGCCAGCAGTTACTCGGGAAACACCATATATTTT. Its protein is CASSYSGNTIYF. This chain joins TRBV28 and TRBJ1-3; no definite D call. V dropped 4 bases and J dropped 4 bases, with 5 bases sitting between them. This CDR3 region has 12 residues. Germline CDR1 is MDHEN and CDR2 is SYDVKM.

The rearrangement joins TRBV11-2 to TRBJ2-1; 11 bases line up with TRBD2. V was pared by 4 bases and J by 4 bases, with 6 bases of the junction left unmatched. The V gene's germline CDR1 is SGHAT and CDR2 FQNNGV. The CDR3 is 16 residues long. CDR3: CASSSAGLAVYNEQFF. Here the CDR3 DNA reads TGTGCCAGCAGCTCGGCGGGACTAGCGGTATACAATGAGCAGTTCTTC. The full variable domain, its missing parts supplied by reference TRBV11-2 and TRBJ2-1, is EAGVAQSPRYKIIEKRQSVAFWCNPISGHATLYWYQQILGQGPKLLIQFQNNGVVDDSQLPKDRFSAERLKGVDSTLKIQPAKLEDSAVYLCASSSAGLAVYNEQFFGPGTRLTVL.

This clone was observed a few times. The V call is TRBV25-1, the J call TRBJ1-2, with 7 bases identical to TRBD1. Germline CDR1 and CDR2: MGHDK and SYGVNS. The CDR3 is 13 amino acids. The junction had 7 bases not matched to a gene; V was cut back by 9 bases and J by 3 bases. The CDR3 DNA sequence: TGTGCCAGTTACTCCGGGACAGACTATGGCTACACCTTC. Protein product: CASYSGTDYGYTF.

The chain is built from TRBV9 and TRBJ2-7; the match to TRBD1 covers 7 bases. The CDR3 consists of 15 residues. Germline loops: CDR1 SGDLS, CDR2 YYNGEE. Unmatched junction bases numbered 12, after V lost 4 bases and J lost 5 bases. In nucleotides, the CDR3 is TGTGCCAGCAGCCTCCGACAGGGAGTCCGGGACGAGCAGTACTTC. Translating gives CASSLRQGVRDEQYF.

This chain uses TRBV9 with TRBJ2-5; TRBD2 is a possible D gene (6 bases). This CDR3 spans 16 amino acids. CDR1 is SGDLS and CDR2 is YYNGEE in the germline V gene. Trimming took off 4 bases at V and 3 bases at J, with 19 bases between the two ends. CDR3: CASSTHGGGFEETQYF. The CDR3 nucleotides are TGTGCCAGCAGCACCCATGGTGGGGGGTTTGAAGAGACCCAGTACTTC.

The chain carries TRBV24-1 and TRBJ2-1; D gene ambiguous. Germline CDR1 and CDR2: KGHDR and SFDVKD. This CDR3 has 11 amino acids. Trimming pared 6 bases from V and 5 bases from J, leaving 4 bases between. The chain's CDR3 is CATSLNNEQFF. The DNA of the CDR3 is TGTGCCACCAGTCTAAACAATGAGCAGTTCTTC.

The chain uses TRBV29-1 and TRBJ2-2; D possibly corresponds to TRBD2 (5 bases). CDR1 is SQVTM, CDR2 ANQGSEA, per germline. V lost 6 bases and J 1 base, leaving 15 bases between the germline ends. The CDR3 contains 15 residues. The CDR3: CSVKGGLLNTGELFF. The DNA of the CDR3 is TGCAGCGTCAAAGGAGGACTTCTGAACACCGGGGAGCTGTTTTTT.

The chain carries TRBV6-5 and TRBJ1-2, with a possible D match to TRBD1 (5 bases). This CDR3 is built from 16 residues. The germline gives CDR1 MNHEY, CDR2 SVGAGI. Trimming removed 0 bases at V and 4 bases at J, with 15 bases between. The CDR3: CASSYSPTPGIYGYTF. The CDR3, as DNA: TGTGCCAGCAGTTACTCTCCCACCCCAGGGATCTATGGCTACACCTTC.

The rearrangement links TRBV9 to TRBJ1-6; no clear D. CDR1 and CDR2 (germline): SGDLS, YYNGEE. Trimming left V 2 bases short and J 0 bases short, with 15 bases between. This CDR3 region has 18 residues. The CDR3 region is CASSVPRAPSSYNSPLHF. The DNA for the CDR3 is TGTGCCAGCAGCGTCCCCCGTGCTCCGAGCTCCTATAATTCACCCCTCCACTTT.

The chain links TRBV6-6 to TRBJ2-7; TRBD2 agrees at 7 bases. V was clipped by 8 bases and J by 3 bases; unmatched bases: 10. This CDR3 comprises 14 residues. The germline V gene encodes CDR1 MNHNY and CDR2 SVGAGI (reference sequence). CDR3 in amino acids: CASGPSGAVYEQYF. DNA of the CDR3: TGTGCCAGCGGACCCAGCGGGGCCGTCTACGAGCAGTACTTC.

This chain joins TRBV9 and TRBJ2-1; maybe TRBD1 (5 bases). Germline values: CDR1 SGDLS, CDR2 YYNGEE. The germline V and J ends were trimmed by 0 bases and 1 base, with 11 bases remaining between them. This CDR3 is built from 16 residues. CDR3 loop: CASSVGGGASYNEQFF. The CDR3 region has the DNA TGTGCCAGCAGCGTAGGGGGCGGAGCTTCCTACAATGAGCAGTTCTTC.

The count of this clone is one. This chain connects TRBV10-3 to TRBJ2-7; TRBD2 agrees at 9 bases. Trimming removed 6 bases from V and 1 base from J; junction bases left unmatched: 4. Looked up from germline, CDR1 is ENHRY and CDR2 is SYGVKD. The CDR3 consists of 14 residues. CDR3 residues: CAISPAGGSYEQYF. As DNA, the CDR3 is TGTGCCATCAGCCCAGCGGGAGGATCCTACGAGCAGTACTTC.

The DNA of the CDR3 is TGTGCCAGCAGCCCCCTGGAGCAGTACTTC. Translated: CASSPLEQYF. The chain has TRBV5-8 and TRBJ2-7; no definite D call. Germline CDR1 and CDR2: SGHTS and YDEGEE. CDR3 size: 10 residues. Trimming took off 4 bases at V and 7 bases at J, with 6 bases between the two ends.

The chain links TRBV12-3 or TRBV12-4 to TRBJ1-2; D call uncertain. V lost 3 bases, J lost 7 bases, and 12 bases lay in between. This CDR3 contains 13 residues. The CDR3, as DNA: TGTGCCAGCAGTTTTCGAGGATCGGCTGGCTACACCTTC. It encodes CASSFRGSAGYTF.